The clone carrying this T cell receptor beta chain was seen more than once but under ten times. As yet, its antigen is unknown. This record belongs to a study of T cell repertoires in cytomegalovirus infection. MiXCR, applied by TCRdb to the reads, yields one record per CDR3 protein. The sample includes about 830,000 distinct CDR3 sequences, about 30% of them seen just once. The receptor was isolated from a human donor in good health (CMV status not recorded). Some clones in this sample may be carry-over from other donors' samples. The material was cultured CD8+ T cells from PBMCs, obtained from culture after CMV antigen stimulation.

CDR3 sequence reads: CSARRPGGNYGYTF. The CDR3 coding sequence is TGCAGTGCTAGAAGACCCGGAGGTAACTATGGCTACACCTTC. The chain couples TRBV20-1 to TRBJ1-2; D not resolved. The CDR3 is 14 amino acids. Germline assignment: CDR1 DFQATT and CDR2 SNEGSKA (reference sequence). Trimming removed 2 bases from V and 1 base from J, with 11 bases in between.